Reported below is one TCR beta chain. CDR1 is SNHLY and CDR2 is FYNNEI in the germline V gene. Trimming removed 0 bases from V and 7 bases from J, with 8 bases in between. CDR3 length: 13 amino acids. The sample belongs to a study of blood T cell repertoires in COVID-19. Study as a whole: The United States, Italy and Spain were the sources of the acute and convalescent COVID-19 samples. In each case, the material was cDNA or gDNA derived from T cells, B-cell-depleted T cells, or PBMCs.

In the source study's methods: Reference gene primer amplification yielded estimated nucleated cell counts. Generated by immunoSEQ multiplex PCR, the TCRdb table keeps only in-frame clones and is missing some. V and J calls and clone size are as listed in that table; D and trimming were resolved from the DNA. This table has some 48,000 clones, about 83% appearing once. The gene calls are TRBV2 and TRBJ2-3, with a tentative D call TRBD2 (6 bases). This clonotype was sampled from a human donor in a cohort sampled during active COVID-19. Sequenced input: peripheral blood. The CDR3 loop reads CASSEARGNTQYF. The CDR3 DNA sequence: TGTGCCAGCAGTGAAGCACGGGGGAATACGCAGTATTTT.